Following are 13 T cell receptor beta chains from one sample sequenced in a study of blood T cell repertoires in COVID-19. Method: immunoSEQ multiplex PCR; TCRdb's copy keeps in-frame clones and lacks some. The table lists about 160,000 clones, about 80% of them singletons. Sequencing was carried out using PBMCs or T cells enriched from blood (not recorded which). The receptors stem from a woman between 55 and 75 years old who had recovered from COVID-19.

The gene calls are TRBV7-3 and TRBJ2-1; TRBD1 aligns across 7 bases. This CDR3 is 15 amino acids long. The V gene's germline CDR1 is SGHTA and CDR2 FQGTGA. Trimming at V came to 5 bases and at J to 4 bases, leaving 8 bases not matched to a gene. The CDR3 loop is CASSPHRGQYNEQFF. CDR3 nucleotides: TGTGCCAGCAGCCCCCACAGGGGCCAATACAATGAGCAGTTCTTC.

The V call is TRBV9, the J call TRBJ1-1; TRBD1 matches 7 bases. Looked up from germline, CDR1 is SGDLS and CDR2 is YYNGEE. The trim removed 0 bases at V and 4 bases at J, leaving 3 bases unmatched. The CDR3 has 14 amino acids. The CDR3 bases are TGTGCCAGCAGCGTAGATCAGGGGGGCACTGAAGCTTTCTTT. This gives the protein CASSVDQGGTEAFF.

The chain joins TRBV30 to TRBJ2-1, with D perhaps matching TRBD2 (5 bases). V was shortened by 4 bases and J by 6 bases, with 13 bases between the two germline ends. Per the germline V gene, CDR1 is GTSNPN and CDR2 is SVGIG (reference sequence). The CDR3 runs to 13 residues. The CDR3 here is CAWIVGRVNEQFF. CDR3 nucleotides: TGTGCCTGGATTGTCGGGCGGGTCAATGAGCAGTTCTTC.

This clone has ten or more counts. As DNA, the CDR3 is TGCGCCAGCAGCTTGGCCGCTAGCGGGGGGGCAGAGGAGACCCAGTACTTC. Its protein is CASSLAASGGAEETQYF. The chain links TRBV5-1 to TRBJ2-5; 12 bases are shared with TRBD2. CDR1 and CDR2 (germline): SGHRS, YFSETQ. This CDR3 contains 17 residues. V lost 0 bases and J lost 5; bases outside the gene matches: 8.

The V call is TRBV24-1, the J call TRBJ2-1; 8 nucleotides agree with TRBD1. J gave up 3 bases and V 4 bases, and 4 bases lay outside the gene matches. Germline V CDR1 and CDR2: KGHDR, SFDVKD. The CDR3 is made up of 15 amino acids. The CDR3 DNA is TGTGCCACCAGTGAAAGTACAGGGGGCTACAATGAGCAGTTCTTC. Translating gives CATSESTGGYNEQFF.

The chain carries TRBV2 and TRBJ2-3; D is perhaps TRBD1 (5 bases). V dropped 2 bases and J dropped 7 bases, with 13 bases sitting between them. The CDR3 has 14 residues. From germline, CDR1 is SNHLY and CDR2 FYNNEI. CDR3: CASSEWIRVHTQYF. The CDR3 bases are TGTGCCAGCAGTGAATGGATCAGGGTCCATACGCAGTATTTT.

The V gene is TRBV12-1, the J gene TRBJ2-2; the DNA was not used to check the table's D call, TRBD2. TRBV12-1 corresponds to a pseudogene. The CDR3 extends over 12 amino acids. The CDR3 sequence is CASSSLGTRVYF. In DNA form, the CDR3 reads TGTGCCAGCAGCTCCCTGGGGACTAGAGTGTATTTT.

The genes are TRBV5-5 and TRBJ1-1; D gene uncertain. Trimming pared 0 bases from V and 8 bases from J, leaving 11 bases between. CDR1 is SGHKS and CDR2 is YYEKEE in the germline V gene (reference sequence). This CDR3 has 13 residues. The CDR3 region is CASSLAEVGEAFF. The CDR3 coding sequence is TGTGCCAGCAGCTTGGCGGAGGTCGGGGAAGCTTTCTTT.

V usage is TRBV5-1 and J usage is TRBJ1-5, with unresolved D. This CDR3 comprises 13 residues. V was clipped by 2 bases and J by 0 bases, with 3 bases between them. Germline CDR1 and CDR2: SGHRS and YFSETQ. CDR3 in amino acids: CASSFSSNQPQHF. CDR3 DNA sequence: TGCGCCAGCAGCTTCTCTAGCAATCAGCCCCAGCATTTT.

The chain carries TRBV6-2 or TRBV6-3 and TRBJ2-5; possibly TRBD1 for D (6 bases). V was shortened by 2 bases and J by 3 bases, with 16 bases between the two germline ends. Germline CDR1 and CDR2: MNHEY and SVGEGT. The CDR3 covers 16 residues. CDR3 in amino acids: CASSYPRGVAEETQYF. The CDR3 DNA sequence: TGTGCCAGCAGTTACCCCAGGGGAGTGGCCGAAGAGACCCAGTACTTC.

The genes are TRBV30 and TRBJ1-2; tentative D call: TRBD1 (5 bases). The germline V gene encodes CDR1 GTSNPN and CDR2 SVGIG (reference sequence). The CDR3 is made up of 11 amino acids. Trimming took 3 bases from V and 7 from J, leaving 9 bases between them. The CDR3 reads CAWSKGVGYTF. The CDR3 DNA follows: TGTGCCTGGAGCAAAGGGGTTGGCTACACCTTC.

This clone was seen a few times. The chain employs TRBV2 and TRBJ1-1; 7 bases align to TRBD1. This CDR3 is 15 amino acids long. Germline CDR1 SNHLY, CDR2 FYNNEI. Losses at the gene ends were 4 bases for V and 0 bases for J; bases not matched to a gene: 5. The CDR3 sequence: CASSGTGSMNTEAFF. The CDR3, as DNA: TGTGCCAGCAGTGGGACAGGTTCGATGAACACTGAAGCTTTCTTT.

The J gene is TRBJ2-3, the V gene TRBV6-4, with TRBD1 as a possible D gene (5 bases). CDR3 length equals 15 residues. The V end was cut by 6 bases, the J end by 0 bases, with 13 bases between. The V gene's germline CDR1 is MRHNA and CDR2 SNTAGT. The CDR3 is CASSSGFSSTDTQYF. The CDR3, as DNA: TGTGCCAGCAGCTCAGGGTTTTCTAGCACAGATACGCAGTATTTT.